This TCR beta chain was sequenced during a study of cytomegalovirus exposure and HLA in healthy donors. Each donor was nominally healthy when sampled (though unrecorded immune exposures were likely). PCR employed 60 Vbeta and 13 Jbeta primers. Method: immunoSEQ multiplex PCR; TCRdb's copy keeps in-frame clones and lacks some. Counted here are around 140,000 clones, roughly 80% occurring once; the ten biggest clones make up 4.5%. The V segment lost 6 bases and the J segment 7 bases; nucleotides outside the gene matches: 4. This CDR3 region has 14 residues. Looked up from germline, CDR1 is MNHEY and CDR2 is SMNVEV (reference sequence). Study outcomes and limitations: Most of the TCR beta V segments (in an earlier analysis) were productive either about 87% or about 30% of the time. The authors excluded some V segments, including TRBV6-2 and TRBV6-3, as indistinguishable.

Comments on this clone: What it binds is unknown.

Sample: PBMCs. The V gene is TRBV27, the J gene TRBJ1-4; TRBD1 matches at 11 bases. The receptor was derived from a man in his forties or fifties in good health and CMV-seronegative. The CDR3 bases are TGTGCCAGCAGACCTGGGACAGGGGGTGAAAAACTGTTTTTT. Translating it yields CASRPGTGGEKLFF.